This T cell receptor (beta chain) comes out of a study of T-cell memory formation after mild COVID-19. Study observations and caveats: Mostly located in CM and EM were contracting CD4+ clones, with contracting CD8+ clones located in EMRA.

This clonotype was found a few times. The antigen remains unidentified. Sample barcodes and UMIs were carried by the TCR alpha and TCR beta cDNA libraries that 5'RACE generated with constant-segment primers. In TCRdb, the 5' RACE reads were re-called with MiXCR into one record per CDR3 protein. The sample has around 300,000 distinct CDR3 sequences, roughly 18% seen once. Losses at the gene ends were 6 bases for V and 0 bases for J; bases not matched to a gene: 5. Germline assignment: CDR1 SGHTA and CDR2 FQGNSA. The CDR3 consists of 15 residues. The sequencing sample was made of PBMCs or a T cell subset sorted from them (not recorded which). J is TRBJ2-4 and V is TRBV7-2; 7 bases are shared with TRBD1. The origin of this receptor is a man aged 18 to 30 who had mild COVID-19 (a few samples of this study predate the infection). Cell type and time point are not known. The CDR3 DNA reads as TGTGCCAGCAGTTCAGGGGGAATAGCCAAAAACATTCAGTACTTC. It is translated as CASSSGGIAKNIQYF.